These T cell receptor beta chains were read from a single sample in a study of blood T cell repertoires in COVID-19. Repertoires were generated with immunoSEQ multiplex PCR, while TCRdb's copy carries only in-frame clones and drops some. This table has some 200,000 clones, 85% to 90% appearing once. Material: peripheral blood. Receptors originate from a woman younger than 35 who had recovered from COVID-19. Both conserved end residues are part of each CDR3. A D gene is named only where the DNA matches it firmly. Not every row has a clone size; where given, it reads once, few, many or a size class.

D,V,J,size,CDR3,DNA
-,TRBV7-9,TRBJ1-5,-,CASGMGDTNPYQPQHF,TGTGCCAGCGGTATGGGGGACACCAACCCCTATCAGCCCCAGCATTTT
-,TRBV4-1,TRBJ2-3,few,CASSQVYTDTQYF,TGCGCCAGCAGCCAAGTCTACACAGATACGCAGTATTTT
TRBD1,TRBV5-6,TRBJ1-2,-,CASSPDRNGYTF,TGTGCCAGCAGCCCGGACAGGAATGGCTACACCTTC
-,TRBV25-1,TRBJ1-2,-,CASSTDVAGVRNYGYTF,TGTGCCAGCAGTACAGACGTTGCGGGGGTTCGTAACTATGGCTACACCTTC
-,TRBV7-2,TRBJ2-5,-,CASSLGQTYQETQYF,TGTGCCAGCAGCTTGGGACAAACGTACCAAGAGACCCAGTACTTC
TRBD1,TRBV19,TRBJ1-4,few,CASSPDREGEKLFF,TGTGCCAGTAGCCCGGACAGGGAAGGTGAAAAACTGTTTTTT
TRBD2,TRBV7-7,TRBJ2-1,-,CASSLRPLLAGDLDEQFF,TGTGCTAGCAGCCTCCGACCCCTCCTAGCGGGAGACCTGGATGAGCAGTTCTTC
TRBD2,TRBV11-3,TRBJ2-7,-,CASSLAGEDYEQYF,TGTGCCAGCAGCCTAGCGGGGGAGGACTACGAGCAGTACTTC
-,TRBV7-6,TRBJ2-7,-,CASSPQNRVSYEQYF,TGTGCCAGCAGCCCCCAAAACAGGGTGAGCTACGAGCAGTACTTC
TRBD1,TRBV7-2,TRBJ1-5,-,CASSTQGASNQPQHF,TGTGCCAGCAGCACACAGGGGGCCAGCAATCAGCCCCAGCATTTT
-,TRBV9,TRBJ2-7,few,CASSVAAGYEQYF,TGTGCCAGCAGCGTAGCTGCGGGCTACGAGCAGTACTTC
TRBD1,TRBV19,TRBJ1-5,-,CASSQDRFDNQPQHF,TGTGCCAGTAGCCAGGACAGGTTCGACAATCAGCCCCAGCATTTT
-,TRBV24-1,TRBJ2-5,-,CATSEAGGRGTQYF,TGTGCCACCAGTGAGGCCGGAGGGCGAGGGACCCAGTACTTC
-,TRBV4-3,TRBJ2-5,-,CASSPGSTETQYF,TGCGCCAGCAGCCCCGGGTCCACCGAGACCCAGTACTTC
TRBD1,TRBV4-1,TRBJ2-1,-,CASSQDRTGKSWEQFF,TGCGCCAGCAGCCAAGATAGGACAGGGAAATCGTGGGAGCAGTTCTTC
-,TRBV13,TRBJ2-1,-,CASEGGANYNEQFF,TGTGCCAGCGAAGGAGGGGCTAACTACAATGAGCAGTTCTTC
-,TRBV3-1/TRBV3-2,TRBJ2-5,-,CASSQVPRETQYF,TGTGCCAGCAGCCAAGTTCCCCGGGAGACCCAGTACTTC
-,TRBV27,TRBJ1-1,few,CASSSQTVGANTEAFF,TGTGCCAGCAGTTCGCAAACCGTGGGAGCGAACACTGAAGCTTTCTTT
-,TRBV5-1,TRBJ1-5,-,CASSLGTGNQPQHF,TGCGCCAGCAGCTTGGGGACAGGCAATCAGCCCCAGCATTTT
-,TRBV2,TRBJ2-2,few,CASSASLTGELFF,TGTGCCAGCAGTGCCTCGCTAACCGGGGAGCTGTTTTTT
TRBD1,TRBV11-3,TRBJ2-1,-,CASSLGVGQGASYNEQFF,TGTGCCAGCAGCTTAGGCGTGGGACAGGGGGCCTCCTACAATGAGCAGTTCTTC
-,TRBV14,TRBJ2-7,-,CASSLSSYEQYF,TGTGCCAGCAGCCTCAGCTCCTACGAGCAGTACTTC
-,TRBV7-2,TRBJ1-2,-,CASSLVAGPGYGYTF,TGTGCCAGCAGCTTAGTCGCGGGGCCTGGCTATGGCTACACCTTC
TRBD2,TRBV5-4,TRBJ2-1,-,CASSLGLLSYNEQFF,TGTGCCAGCAGCCTGGGACTACTTAGTTACAATGAGCAGTTCTTC
TRBD1,TRBV7-3,TRBJ1-6,-,CASSLFGGTGNSPLHF,TGTGCCAGCAGCCTTTTTGGTGGGACAGGGAATTCACCCCTCCACTTT
TRBD1,TRBV19,TRBJ2-2,-,CASIQTGQFYGELFF,TGTGCCAGTATCCAGACAGGGCAGTTCTATGGGGAGCTGTTTTTT
-,TRBV12-3/TRBV12-4,TRBJ1-2,-,CASSFRVGGYTF,TGTGCCAGCAGTTTCCGAGTTGGTGGCTACACCTTC
-,TRBV11-2,TRBJ1-3,-,CASSLVGGNTIYF,TGTGCCAGCAGCTTAGTGGGCGGAAACACCATATATTTT
-,TRBV7-6,TRBJ1-2,-,CASSLGQNYGYTF,TGTGCCAGCAGCTTAGGACAGAACTATGGCTACACCTTC
-,TRBV11-2,TRBJ2-7,-,CASRYSTYEQYF,TGTGCCAGCAGGTATTCTACCTACGAGCAGTACTTC
TRBD1,TRBV4-1,TRBJ1-4,-,CASRGQGTTNEKLFF,TGCGCCAGCCGTGGACAGGGGACAACTAATGAAAAACTGTTTTTT
TRBD2,TRBV6-7,TRBJ2-1,few,CASSYCRAGYNEQFF,TGTGCCAGCAGTTACTGTCGAGCGGGATACAATGAGCAGTTCTTC
-,TRBV6-5,TRBJ2-7,few,CASSSSLVYEQYF,TGTGCCAGCAGTTCTAGTCTAGTCTACGAGCAGTACTTC
TRBD1,TRBV4-2,TRBJ1-2,-,CASSQALKGTGLFYGYTF,TGTGCCAGCAGCCAAGCCTTAAAGGGGACAGGGTTATTCTATGGCTACACCTTC
TRBD2,TRBV19,TRBJ2-3,-,CASSSGGAKDTQYF,TGTGCCAGTAGTAGCGGGGGGGCCAAAGATACGCAGTATTTT
TRBD1,TRBV7-2,TRBJ2-1,-,CASSLRSGGNEQFF,TGTGCCAGCAGCCTAAGGTCAGGGGGCAATGAGCAGTTCTTC
-,TRBV28,TRBJ2-5,-,CASTGGIGETQYF,TGTGCCAGCACAGGCGGGATCGGGGAGACCCAGTACTTC